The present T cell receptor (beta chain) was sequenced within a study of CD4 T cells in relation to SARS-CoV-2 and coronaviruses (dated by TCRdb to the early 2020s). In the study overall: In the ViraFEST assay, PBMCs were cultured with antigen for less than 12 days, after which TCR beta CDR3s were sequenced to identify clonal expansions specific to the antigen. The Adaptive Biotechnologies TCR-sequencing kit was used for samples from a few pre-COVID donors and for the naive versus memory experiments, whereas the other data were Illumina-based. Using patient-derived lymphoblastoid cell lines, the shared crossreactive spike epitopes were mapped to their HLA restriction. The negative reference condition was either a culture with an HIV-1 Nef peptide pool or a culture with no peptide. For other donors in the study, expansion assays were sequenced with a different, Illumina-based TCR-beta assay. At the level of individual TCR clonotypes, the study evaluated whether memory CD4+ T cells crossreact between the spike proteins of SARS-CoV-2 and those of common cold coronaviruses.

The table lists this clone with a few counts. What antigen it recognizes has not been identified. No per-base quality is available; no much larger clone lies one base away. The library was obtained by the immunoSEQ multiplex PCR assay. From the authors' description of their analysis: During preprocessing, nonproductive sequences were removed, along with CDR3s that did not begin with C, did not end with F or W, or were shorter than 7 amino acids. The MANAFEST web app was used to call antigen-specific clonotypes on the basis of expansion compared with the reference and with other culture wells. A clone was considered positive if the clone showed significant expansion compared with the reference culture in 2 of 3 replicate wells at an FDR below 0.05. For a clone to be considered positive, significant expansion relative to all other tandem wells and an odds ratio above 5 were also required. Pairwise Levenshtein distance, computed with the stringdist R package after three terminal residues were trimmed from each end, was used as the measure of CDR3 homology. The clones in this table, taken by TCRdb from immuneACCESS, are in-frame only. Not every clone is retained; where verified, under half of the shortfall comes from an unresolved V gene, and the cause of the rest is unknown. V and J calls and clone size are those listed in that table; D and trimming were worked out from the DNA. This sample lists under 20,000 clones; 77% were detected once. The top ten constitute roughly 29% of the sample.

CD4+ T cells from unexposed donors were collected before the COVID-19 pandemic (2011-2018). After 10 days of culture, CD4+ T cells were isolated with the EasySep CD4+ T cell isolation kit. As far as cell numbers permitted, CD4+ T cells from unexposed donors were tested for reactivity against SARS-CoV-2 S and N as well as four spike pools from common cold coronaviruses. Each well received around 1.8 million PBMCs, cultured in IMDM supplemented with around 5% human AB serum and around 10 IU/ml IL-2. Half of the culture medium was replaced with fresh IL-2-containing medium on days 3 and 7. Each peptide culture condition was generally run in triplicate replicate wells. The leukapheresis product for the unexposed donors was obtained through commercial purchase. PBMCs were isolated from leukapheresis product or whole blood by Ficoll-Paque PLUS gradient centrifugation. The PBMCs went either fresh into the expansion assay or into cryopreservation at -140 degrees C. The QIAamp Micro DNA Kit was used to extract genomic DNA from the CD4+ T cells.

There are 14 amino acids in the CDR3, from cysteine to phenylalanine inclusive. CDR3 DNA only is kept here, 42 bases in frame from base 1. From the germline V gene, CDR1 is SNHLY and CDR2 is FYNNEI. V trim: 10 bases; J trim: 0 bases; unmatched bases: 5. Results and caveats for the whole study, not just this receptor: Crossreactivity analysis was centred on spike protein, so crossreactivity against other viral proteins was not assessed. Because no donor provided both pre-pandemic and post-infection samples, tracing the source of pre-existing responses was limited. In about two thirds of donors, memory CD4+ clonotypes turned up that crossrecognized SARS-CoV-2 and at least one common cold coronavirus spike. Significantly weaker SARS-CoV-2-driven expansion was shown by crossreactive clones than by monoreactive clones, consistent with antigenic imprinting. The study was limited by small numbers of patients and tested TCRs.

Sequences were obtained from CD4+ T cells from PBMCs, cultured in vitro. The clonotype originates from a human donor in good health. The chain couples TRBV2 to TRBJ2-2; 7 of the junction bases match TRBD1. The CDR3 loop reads CAKRQGANTGELFF. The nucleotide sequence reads TGTGCCAAGAGACAGGGCGCGAACACCGGGGAGCTGTTTTTT.